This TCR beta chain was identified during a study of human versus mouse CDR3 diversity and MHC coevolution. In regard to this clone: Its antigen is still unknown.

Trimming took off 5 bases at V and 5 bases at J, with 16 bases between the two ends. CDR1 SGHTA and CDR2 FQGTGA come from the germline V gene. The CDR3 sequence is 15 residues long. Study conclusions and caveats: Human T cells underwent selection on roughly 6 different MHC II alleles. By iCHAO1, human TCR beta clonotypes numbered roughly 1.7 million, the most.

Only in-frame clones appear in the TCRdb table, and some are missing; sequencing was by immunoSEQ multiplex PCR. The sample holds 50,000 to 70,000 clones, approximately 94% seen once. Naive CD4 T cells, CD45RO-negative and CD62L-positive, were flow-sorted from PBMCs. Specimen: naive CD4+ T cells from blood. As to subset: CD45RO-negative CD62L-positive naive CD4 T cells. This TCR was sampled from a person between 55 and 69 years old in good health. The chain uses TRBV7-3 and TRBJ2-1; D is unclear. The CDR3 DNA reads TGTGCCAGCAGCCCCCGGCCGCTCCGGGACAATGAGCAGTTCTTC. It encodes CASSPRPLRDNEQFF.